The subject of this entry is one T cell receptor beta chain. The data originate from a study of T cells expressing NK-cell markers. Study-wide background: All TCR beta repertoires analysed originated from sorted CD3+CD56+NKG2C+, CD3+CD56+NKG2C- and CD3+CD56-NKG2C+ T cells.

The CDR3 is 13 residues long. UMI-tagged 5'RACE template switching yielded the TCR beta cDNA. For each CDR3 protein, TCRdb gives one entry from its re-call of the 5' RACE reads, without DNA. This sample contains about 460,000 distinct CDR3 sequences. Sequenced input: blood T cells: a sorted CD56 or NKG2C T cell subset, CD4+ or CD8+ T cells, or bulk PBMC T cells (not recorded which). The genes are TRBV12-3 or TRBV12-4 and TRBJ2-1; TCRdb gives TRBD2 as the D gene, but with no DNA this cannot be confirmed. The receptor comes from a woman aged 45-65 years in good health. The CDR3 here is CASSRSGLNEQFF.